Here is one T cell receptor beta chain with its context. A much larger clone sits a single nucleotide away, making a read error possible. With a J-beta primer mix and a sample-barcoded 5' primer, a second PCR ran 7 to 11 cycles. The authors tagged each cDNA molecule using a template-switch adaptor with 12 random nucleotides. A minimum of 3 million CDR3-containing paired-end reads was obtained for each sample. In TCRdb, the 5' RACE reads were re-called with MiXCR into one record per CDR3 protein. The sample records approximately 900,000 distinct CDR3 sequences, roughly 43% being singletons. These data are taken from a study of blood T cells in healthy people across ages. Healthy individuals of Caucasian origin from Russia, aged roughly 6 to 100, served as donors. At least 6 million PBMCs were isolated per sample. Germline V lookup: CDR1 SGDLS, CDR2 YYNGEE. The CDR3 totals 16 residues. V gave up 2 bases and J gave up 1 base, with 15 bases separating them.

The chain links TRBV9 to TRBJ2-5; D is unresolved. Material for sequencing was blood. The source of this sequence is a man aged 25 to 45 in good health. CDR3 sequence reads: CASSVGVTGAQETQYF. The CDR3 DNA reads as TGTGCCAGCAGCGTTGGTGTGACGGGTGCCCAAGAGACCCAGTACTTC.